This TCR beta chain was recorded in a study of CXCR3-negative and CXCR3-positive naive CD8 T cells. Broader study findings: Researchers report that CXCR3-positive naive cells carry more hydrophobic TRB CDR3s than CXCR3-negative naive cells. In cryopreserved cells, CXCR3 expression partially decreased, and fresh PBMCs were used in most assays.

The sorter processed each CD8+ T cell subset in triplicate at hundreds of thousands of cells apiece. This CDR3 has 13 amino acids. The libraries of TRB cDNA were constructed through 5' RACE using UMI labels. Reanalyzing the 5' RACE reads, TCRdb keeps one entry per CDR3 protein, without DNA. The sample has approximately 100,000 distinct CDR3 sequences, and its top ten clones hold approximately 0.4%. Turning to this clonotype: Its antigen is as yet unknown.

The genes are TRBV12-3 or TRBV12-4 and TRBJ2-7; the TRBD2 assignment by TCRdb is unverifiable without DNA. What was sequenced was naive CXCR3+ CD8+ T cells from blood. Indicated subset: CD45RO-CCR7+CD27+CD95- naive CD8+ T cells expressing CXCR3 (TNR3+). This TCR derives from a human donor in good health. Some clones in this sample may be carry-over from other donors' samples. CDR3 sequence: CASSKTSVGEQYF.